Listed below are T cell receptor beta chains from one sample, sequenced in a study of cytomegalovirus exposure and HLA in healthy donors. The protocol was immunoSEQ multiplex PCR, while the TCRdb copy is restricted to in-frame clones and leaves out a portion. Of 150,000 to 250,000 clones listed, 70% to 80% were seen once; the top ten hold roughly 1.4%. The sequenced sample consisted of PBMCs. These receptors were taken from a girl aged 10-17 years in good health and CMV-seropositive. CDR3s include the opening cysteine and the closing phenylalanine or tryptophan. The D gene is left open where the match is weak. Expanded clones are given a class, and other clones once, few, many or no size at all.

CDR3aa,CDR3nt,j_gene,v_gene,d_gene,abundance
CASSTPLGANTGELFF,TGTGCCAGCAGTACCCCTTTAGGAGCGAACACCGGGGAGCTGTTTTTT,TRBJ2-2,TRBV7-9,.,.
CASNHPPGASGNTIYF,TGTGCCAGCAACCACCCCCCAGGGGCTTCTGGAAACACCATATATTTT,TRBJ1-3,TRBV6-6,.,.
CASSVRARGRYGYTF,TGTGCCAGCAGCGTCCGAGCCCGGGGGAGGTACGGCTACACCTTC,TRBJ1-2,TRBV9,.,.
CASSSRGLYEQYF,TGTGCCAGCAGCTCGAGAGGATTATACGAGCAGTACTTC,TRBJ2-7,TRBV11-2,.,few
CASSELASYEQYF,TGTGCCAGCAGTGAACTGGCCAGCTACGAGCAGTACTTC,TRBJ2-7,TRBV6-1,.,.
CASSDKDRGATAFF,TGTGCCAGCAGTGATAAGGACAGGGGGGCAACCGCTTTCTTT,TRBJ1-1,TRBV6-4,TRBD1,.
CASSYTRGREKLFF,TGTGCCAGCAGTTACACTAGGGGGCGTGAAAAACTGTTTTTT,TRBJ1-4,TRBV6-5,TRBD1,.
CASSLWTGVNEKLFF,TGTGCCAGCAGCTTGTGGACAGGGGTTAATGAAAAACTGTTTTTT,TRBJ1-4,TRBV5-4,TRBD1,once
CASSTADRYEQYF,TGTGCCAGTAGTACGGCGGACAGGTACGAGCAGTACTTC,TRBJ2-7,TRBV19,TRBD1,.
CASSEGSHQPQHF,TGTGCCAGCAGTGAAGGTAGTCATCAGCCCCAGCATTTT,TRBJ1-5,TRBV6-1,.,many
CASRGTNEQFF,TGTGCCAGCAGGGGGACAAATGAGCAGTTCTTC,TRBJ2-1,TRBV2,.,once
CASSKGASSGANVLTF,TGCGCCAGCAGCAAGGGGGCGAGCTCTGGGGCCAACGTCCTGACTTTC,TRBJ2-6,TRBV4-1,TRBD1,.
CASSLEGAKAQYF,TGTGCCAGCAGCTTAGAGGGGGCAAAGGCCCAGTACTTC,TRBJ2-5,TRBV7-8,TRBD1,.
CASSQDRGNEAFF,TGCGCCAGCAGCCAAGATCGGGGGAATGAAGCTTTCTTT,TRBJ1-1,TRBV4-3,.,.
CASSLRLSPTNEKLFF,TGCGCCAGCAGCCTCAGGTTATCCCCAACTAATGAAAAACTGTTTTTT,TRBJ1-4,TRBV4-1,.,.
CASSNSGGNQPQHF,TGTGCCAGCAGCAACTCAGGGGGAAATCAGCCCCAGCATTTT,TRBJ1-5,TRBV6-5,TRBD1,.
CASSVTGGNTEAFF,TGTGCCAGCAGTGTCACAGGGGGCAACACTGAAGCTTTCTTT,TRBJ1-1,TRBV6-1,TRBD1,.
CASSFSGGADTQYF,TGTGCCAGCAGCTTTAGCGGGGGGGCAGATACGCAGTATTTT,TRBJ2-3,TRBV5-4,TRBD2,few
CASGHRDTEAFF,TGTGCTAGTGGACACAGGGACACTGAAGCTTTCTTT,TRBJ1-1,TRBV12-5,.,.
CAWGPGTGQSSYEQYF,TGTGCCTGGGGTCCCGGGACAGGCCAAAGTTCCTACGAGCAGTACTTC,TRBJ2-7,TRBV30,TRBD1,.
CASGFSGQGYTF,TGTGCTAGTGGTTTTTCAGGGCAGGGCTACACCTTC,TRBJ1-2,TRBV12-5,.,once
CASSFSGGGRTDTQYF,TGTGCCAGCAGCTTTAGCGGGGGGGGTCGCACAGATACGCAGTATTTT,TRBJ2-3,TRBV7-6,TRBD2,few
CAIKAASSYEQYF,TGTGCCATCAAGGCGGCCTCCTCCTACGAGCAGTACTTC,TRBJ2-7,TRBV10-3,.,.
CASSVGAQGVTYEQYF,TGTGCCAGCAGCGTAGGGGCCCAGGGGGTGACCTACGAGCAGTACTTC,TRBJ2-7,TRBV9,TRBD1,.
CASSARTGGDRVEAFF,TGTGCCAGCAGCGCCCGGACAGGGGGAGACCGTGTTGAAGCTTTCTTT,TRBJ1-1,TRBV5-6,TRBD1,.